This T cell receptor (beta chain) was recorded in a study of T cell responses to AZD1222 COVID-19 vaccine. Assay: immunoSEQ multiplex PCR; the TCRdb copy retains only in-frame clones and omits some. This table holds some 120,000 clones, roughly 87% found once. The specimen was peripheral blood, collected on day 0 of AZD1222 vaccination. This TCR was sampled from an adult in good health.

The CDR3 is CASSLATGGYPYEQYF. As DNA, the CDR3 is TGTGCCAGCAGCTTAGCGACAGGGGGTTATCCGTACGAGCAGTACTTC. V is TRBV11-3 and J is TRBJ2-7; 9 bases agree with TRBD1. The length of the CDR3 is 16 residues. V lost 1 base and J lost 4; bases outside the gene matches: 8. In germline, CDR1 is SGHNT, CDR2 YENEEA.